This T cell receptor beta chain emerged from a study of radiotherapy plus CTLA-4 blockade in lung cancer. CDR3 size: 16 residues. Generated by immunoSEQ multiplex PCR, the TCRdb table keeps only in-frame clones and is missing some. The table lists about 72,000 clones, approximately 78% of them singletons. The material was peripheral blood, obtained from a patient treated with radiotherapy plus ipilimumab. This receptor was identified in a human donor with non-small cell lung cancer who had a complete response to radiotherapy plus ipilimumab. The chain combines TRBV21-1 with TRBJ2-1; TRBD1, the D gene given by the table, was not confirmed from the DNA. TRBV21-1 is flagged as a pseudogene. CDR3 in amino acids: CASSSSPETGDNEQFF. The CDR3 region has the DNA TGTGCCAGCAGCTCATCCCCCGAGACAGGCGACAATGAGCAGTTCTTC.